This is a list of T cell receptor beta chains from one sample in a study of Graves' ophthalmopathy and Graves' hyperthyroidism. Each CDR3 protein gets one entry after TCRdb re-called the multiplex PCR reads with MiXCR. The sample has 400,000 to 500,000 distinct CDR3 sequences; 20% to 25% are singletons. Input material: peripheral blood. The receptors shown here come from a woman under 30 with stable Graves' hyperthyroidism. Each CDR3 is given with its conserved first and last residue. D genes are given only for firm matches. Size is stated for part of the rows, as once, few or many counts, or as a class when the clone is expanded.

>NA|TRBD1|TRBJ2-7|TRBV29-1
TGCAGCGGGACAGGGGAGGGGGGCGAGCAGTACTTC
CSGTGEGGEQYF
>NA|NA|TRBJ2-7|TRBV6-1
TGTGCCAGCAGCCTGGAGGTCGGACAGAACTACGAGCAGTACTTC
CASSLEVGQNYEQYF
>many|TRBD1|TRBJ2-7|TRBV6-2/TRBV6-3
TGTGCCAGCAGCCCCCCCCCCGGACAGGGGAGGAACGAGCAGTACTTC
CASSPPPGQGRNEQYF
>many|NA|TRBJ1-6|TRBV5-1
TGCGCCAGCAGCTTGGTCGGCAGAACTAGCTCCTATAATTCACCCCTCCACTTT
CASSLVGRTSSYNSPLHF
>many|NA|TRBJ1-1|TRBV7-2
TGTGCCAGCAGCTATAATATAGAGACTGAAGCTTTCTTT
CASSYNIETEAFF
>many|NA|TRBJ1-3|TRBV11-2
TGTGCCAGCAGCTTTTCGGGCGACTCTGGAAACACCATATATTTT
CASSFSGDSGNTIYF
>many|NA|TRBJ2-2|TRBV19
TGTGCCAGTATTACTAGGTCGAACACCGGGGAGCTGTTTTTT
CASITRSNTGELFF
>many|NA|TRBJ1-3|TRBV6-2/TRBV6-3
TGTGCCAGCAGTTACTCGAGATCCGCCCCGATCTCTGGAAACACCATATATTTT
CASSYSRSAPISGNTIYF
>NA|TRBD2|TRBJ2-5|TRBV11-2
TGTGCCAGCAGCTCCCTCGTACCGGGACTAGCGTCCTACCAAGAGACCCAGTACTTC
CASSSLVPGLASYQETQYF
>few|NA|TRBJ1-1|TRBV28
TGTGCCAGCAGCCGCAAATATGAAGCTTTCTTT
CASSRKYEAFF
>few|TRBD2|TRBJ2-7|TRBV18
TGTGCCAGCTCATCATACCCCGGACTAGCTGCCGCCTACGAGCAGTACTTC
CASSSYPGLAAAYEQYF